This T cell receptor (beta chain) was found in a study of Ad26.COV2.S vaccination and SARS-CoV-2 variants. Notes on the study in general: Reportedly, spike-specific CD8+ and CD4+ T cell responses achieved substantial breadth once vaccination had taken place.

TCRdb keeps only in-frame clones here, not all; method: immunoSEQ multiplex PCR. The table lists hundreds of thousands of clones, more than 75% of them singletons. This clone was seen a few times. Its antigen is currently unknown. V was cut by 2 bases and J by 0 bases, with 13 bases left in between. CDR1 is SGHTA and CDR2 is FQGTGA in the germline V gene. The CDR3 loop spans 17 amino acids. Treatment denoted: around 19 received Ad26.COV2.S at low or high dose, single or two shots; several received placebo; per-sample allocation not given. Samples came from day 63 after the first vaccine or placebo injection. This Boston cohort included adults aged 18-55 years.

The material was peripheral blood, obtained in a trial of Ad26.COV2.S vaccine versus placebo. The chain recombines TRBV7-3 with TRBJ2-2, with a weak D call TRBD1 (6 bases). This sequence was found in a person between 18 and 60 years old who received the Ad26.COV2.S COVID-19 vaccine or a placebo. The DNA of the CDR3 is TGTGCCAGCAGCTTACCACAAACAGGGACGAACACCGGGGAGCTGTTTTTT. Protein sequence: CASSLPQTGTNTGELFF.